This T cell receptor beta chain is from a study of early T cells in non-severe SARS-CoV-2 infection. The wider study: Sequencing of bulk RNA from unsorted whole blood was done, without chain pairing.

Germline assignment: CDR1 LNHDA and CDR2 SQIVND (reference sequence). The CDR3 has 15 amino acids. Trimming took off 5 bases at V and 8 bases at J, with 18 bases between the two ends. TCRdb ran MiXCR on the 5' RACE reads and lists one entry per CDR3 protein. The sample carries around 110,000 distinct CDR3 sequences, around 10% recorded once. This clonotype was counted only a few times. The sequenced sample was whole blood. This chain connects TRBV19 to TRBJ1-4; unclear D gene. The sequence was obtained from an adult who was a healthcare worker with PCR-confirmed SARS-CoV-2 infection or an uninfected control (not recorded which). The CDR3 region has the DNA TGTGCCAGTAGTGCTCCGGGCCCTGGTCGGGAAAAACTGTTTTTT. Encoded protein: CASSAPGPGREKLFF.